This T cell receptor (beta chain) was documented in a study of radiotherapy plus CTLA-4 blockade in lung cancer. Profiled with immunoSEQ multiplex PCR; TCRdb holds only in-frame clones, not every one. The sample shows some 66,000 clones, around 86% of them seen only once. The CDR3 sequence is 13 residues long. Germline V gene lookup returns CDR1 MDHEN and CDR2 SYDVKM. Trimming stripped 3 bases from V and 7 bases from J, with 9 bases between. The sequences come from peripheral blood, collected from a patient treated with radiotherapy plus ipilimumab. This receptor was obtained from a human donor with non-small cell lung cancer who had a partial response to radiotherapy plus ipilimumab. This chain connects TRBV28 to TRBJ1-4; D is possibly TRBD1 (6 bases). Here the CDR3 reads CASSLGAAEKLFF. CDR3 sequence (DNA): TGTGCCAGCAGTTTGGGGGCAGCTGAAAAACTGTTTTTT. Full variable domain (missing parts from reference TRBV28 and TRBJ1-4): DVKVTQSSRYLVKRTGEKVFLECVQDMDHENMFWYRQDPGLGLRLIYFSYDVKMKEKGDIPEGYSVSREKKERFSLILESASTNQTSMYLCASSLGAAEKLFFGSGTQLSVL.